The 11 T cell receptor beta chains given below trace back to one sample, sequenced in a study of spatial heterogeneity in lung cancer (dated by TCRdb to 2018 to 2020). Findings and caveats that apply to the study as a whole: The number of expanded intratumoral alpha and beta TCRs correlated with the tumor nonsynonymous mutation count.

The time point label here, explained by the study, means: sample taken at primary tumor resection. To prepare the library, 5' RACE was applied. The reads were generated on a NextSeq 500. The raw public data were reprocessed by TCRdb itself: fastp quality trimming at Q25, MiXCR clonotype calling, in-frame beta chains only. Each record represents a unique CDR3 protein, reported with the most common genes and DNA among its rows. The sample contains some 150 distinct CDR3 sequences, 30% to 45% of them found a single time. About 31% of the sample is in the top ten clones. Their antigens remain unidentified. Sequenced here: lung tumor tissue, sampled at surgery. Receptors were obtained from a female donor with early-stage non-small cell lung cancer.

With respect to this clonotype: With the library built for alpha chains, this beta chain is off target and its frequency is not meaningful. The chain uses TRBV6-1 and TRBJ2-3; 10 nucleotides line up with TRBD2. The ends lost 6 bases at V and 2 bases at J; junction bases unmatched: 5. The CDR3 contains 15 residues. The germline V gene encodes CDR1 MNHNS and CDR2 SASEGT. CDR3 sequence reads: CASSELAGYTDTQYF. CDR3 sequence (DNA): TGTGCCAGCAGCGAACTAGCGGGATACACAGATACGCAGTATTTT.

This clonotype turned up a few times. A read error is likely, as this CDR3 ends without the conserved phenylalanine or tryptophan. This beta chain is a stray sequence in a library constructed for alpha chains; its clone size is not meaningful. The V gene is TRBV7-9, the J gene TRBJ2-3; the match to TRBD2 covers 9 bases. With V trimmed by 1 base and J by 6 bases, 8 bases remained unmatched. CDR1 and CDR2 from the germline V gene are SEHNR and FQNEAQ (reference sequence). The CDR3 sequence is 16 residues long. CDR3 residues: CASSLGGGRAADTQYV. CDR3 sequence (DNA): TGTGCCAGCAGCTTAGGAGGCGGGAGGGCCGCGGATACGCAGTATGTT.

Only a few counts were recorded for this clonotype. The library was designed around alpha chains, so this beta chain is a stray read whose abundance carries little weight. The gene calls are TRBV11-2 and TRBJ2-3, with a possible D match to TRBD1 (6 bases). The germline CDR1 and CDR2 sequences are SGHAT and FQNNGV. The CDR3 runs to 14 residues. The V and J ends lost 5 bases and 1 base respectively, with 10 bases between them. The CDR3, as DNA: TGTGCCAGCAGCCCGGGACACCGCACAGATACGCAGTATTTT. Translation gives CASSPGHRTDTQYF.

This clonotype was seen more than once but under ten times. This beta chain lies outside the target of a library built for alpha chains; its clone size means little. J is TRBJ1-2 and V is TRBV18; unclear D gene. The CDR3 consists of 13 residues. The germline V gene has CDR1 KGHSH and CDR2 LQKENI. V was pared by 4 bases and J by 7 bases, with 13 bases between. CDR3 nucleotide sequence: TGTGCCAGCTCACAGCTTGAGTTCCGTGGCTACACCTTC. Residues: CASSQLEFRGYTF.

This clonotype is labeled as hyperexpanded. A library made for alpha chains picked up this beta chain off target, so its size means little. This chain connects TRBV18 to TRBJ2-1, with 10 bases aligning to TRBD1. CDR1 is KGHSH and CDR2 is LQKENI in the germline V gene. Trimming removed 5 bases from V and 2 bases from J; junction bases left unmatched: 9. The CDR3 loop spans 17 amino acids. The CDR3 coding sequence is TGTGCCAGCTCAGCATATGCCGGGACAGGGGCCTACAATGAGCAGTTCTTC. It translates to CASSAYAGTGAYNEQFF.

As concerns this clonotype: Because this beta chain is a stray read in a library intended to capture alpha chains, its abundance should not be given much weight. The CDR3 protein is CASSIQGVDSGELFF. CDR3 in DNA: TGTGCCAGCAGTATACAGGGGGTTGATTCCGGGGAGCTGTTTTTT. This chain uses TRBV6-1 with TRBJ2-2; 8 nucleotides line up with TRBD1. V lost 5 bases and J lost 6; bases outside the gene matches: 8. Per the germline V gene, CDR1 is MNHNS and CDR2 is SASEGT. CDR3 size: 15 residues.

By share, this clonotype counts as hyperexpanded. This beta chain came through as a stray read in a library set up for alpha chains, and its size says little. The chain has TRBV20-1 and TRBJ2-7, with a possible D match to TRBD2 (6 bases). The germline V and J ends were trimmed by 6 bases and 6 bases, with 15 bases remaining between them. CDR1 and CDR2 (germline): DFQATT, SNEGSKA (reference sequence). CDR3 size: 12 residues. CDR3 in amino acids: CSARPGAGEQYF. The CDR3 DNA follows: TGCAGTGCCAGACCGGGAGCGGGCGAGCAGTACTTC.

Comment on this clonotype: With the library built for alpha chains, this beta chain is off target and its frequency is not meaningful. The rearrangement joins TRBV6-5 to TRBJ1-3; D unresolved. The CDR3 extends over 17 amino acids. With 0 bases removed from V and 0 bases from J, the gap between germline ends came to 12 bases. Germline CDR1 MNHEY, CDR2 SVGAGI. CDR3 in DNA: TGTGCCAGCAGTTACTCGGGAGACATAAGCTCTGGAAACACCATATATTTT. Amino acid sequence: CASSYSGDISSGNTIYF.

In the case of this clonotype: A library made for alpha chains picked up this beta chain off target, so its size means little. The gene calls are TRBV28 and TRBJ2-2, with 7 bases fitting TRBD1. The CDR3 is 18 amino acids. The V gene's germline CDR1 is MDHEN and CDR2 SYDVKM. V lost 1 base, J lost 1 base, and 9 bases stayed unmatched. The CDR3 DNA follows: TGTGCCAGCAGTTTATCCGGGACAGCAAATATGAACACCGGGGAGCTGTTTTTT. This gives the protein CASSLSGTANMNTGELFF. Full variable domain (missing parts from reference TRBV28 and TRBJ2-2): DVKVTQSSRYLVKRTGEKVFLECVQDMDHENMFWYRQDPGLGLRLIYFSYDVKMKEKGDIPEGYSVSREKKERFSLILESASTNQTSMYLCASSLSGTANMNTGELFFGEGSRLTVL.

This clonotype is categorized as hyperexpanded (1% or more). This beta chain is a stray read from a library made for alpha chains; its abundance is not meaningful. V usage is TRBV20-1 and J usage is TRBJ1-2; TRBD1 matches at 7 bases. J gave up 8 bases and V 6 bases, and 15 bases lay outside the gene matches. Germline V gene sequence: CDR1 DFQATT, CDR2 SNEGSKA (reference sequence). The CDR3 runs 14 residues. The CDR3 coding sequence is TGCAGTGCCAATCTCCCAGGGGGTATTAAGGGCTACACCTTC. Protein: CSANLPGGIKGYTF.

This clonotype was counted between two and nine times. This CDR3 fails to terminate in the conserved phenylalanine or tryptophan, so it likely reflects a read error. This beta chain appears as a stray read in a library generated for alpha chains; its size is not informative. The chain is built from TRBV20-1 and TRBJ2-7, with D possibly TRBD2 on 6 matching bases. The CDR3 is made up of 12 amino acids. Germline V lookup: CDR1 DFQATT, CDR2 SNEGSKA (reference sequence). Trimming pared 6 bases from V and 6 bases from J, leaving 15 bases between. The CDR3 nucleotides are TGCAGTGCCAGACCGGGAGCGGGCGAGCAGTACTGC. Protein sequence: CSARPGAGEQYC.